The source of this T cell receptor beta chain is a study of T cells in localized non-small cell lung cancer. Study observations and caveats: Sequencing was limited to one tumor region, leaving the possibility of heterogeneity open. The appearance of a median approximately 61 of the top 100 tumor clones was seen in adjacent lung. Peak T cell clonality was found in uninvolved adjacent lung, exceeding tumor.

The CDR3 extends over 14 amino acids. Germline V CDR1 and CDR2: LNHDA, SQIVND (reference sequence). V trimming: 6 bases; J trimming: 5 bases; junction bases outside the gene matches: 7. This clone was observed a single time. Its antigen is not identified. Here immunoSEQ multiplex PCR was the method, and the copy in TCRdb shows in-frame clones only, minus some. Among about 57,000 clones listed, about 89% were seen once. This material consisted of peripheral blood, taken before any cancer treatment. V and J are TRBV19 and TRBJ2-1, with 7 bases fitting TRBD1. The TCR originated in a man aged 40-75 years with stage I lung adenocarcinoma. CDR3: CASRSGTANNEQFF. CDR3 nucleotides: TGTGCCAGTAGGTCCGGGACAGCCAACAATGAGCAGTTCTTC.